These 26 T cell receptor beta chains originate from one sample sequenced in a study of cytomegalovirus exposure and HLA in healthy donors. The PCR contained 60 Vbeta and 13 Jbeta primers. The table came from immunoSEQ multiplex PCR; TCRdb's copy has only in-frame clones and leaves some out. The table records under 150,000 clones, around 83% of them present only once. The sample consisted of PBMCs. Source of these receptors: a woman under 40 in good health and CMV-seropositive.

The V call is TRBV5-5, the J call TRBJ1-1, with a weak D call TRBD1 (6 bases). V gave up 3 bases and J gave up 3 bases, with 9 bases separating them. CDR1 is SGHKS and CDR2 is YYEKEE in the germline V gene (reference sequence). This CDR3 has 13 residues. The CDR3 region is CASSSGGHTEAFF. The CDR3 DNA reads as TGTGCCAGCAGCTCGGGGGGGCACACTGAAGCTTTCTTT.

The chain's CDR3 is CASSPMERQSSSYNSPLHF. CDR3 DNA sequence: TGTGCCAGCAGTCCTATGGAGCGACAGTCAAGCTCCTATAATTCACCCCTCCACTTT. The genes are TRBV27 and TRBJ1-6, with a tentative D call TRBD1 (5 bases). The CDR3 is made up of 19 amino acids. With 5 bases removed from V and 0 bases from J, the gap between germline ends came to 20 bases. CDR1 and CDR2 (germline): MNHEY, SMNVEV (reference sequence).

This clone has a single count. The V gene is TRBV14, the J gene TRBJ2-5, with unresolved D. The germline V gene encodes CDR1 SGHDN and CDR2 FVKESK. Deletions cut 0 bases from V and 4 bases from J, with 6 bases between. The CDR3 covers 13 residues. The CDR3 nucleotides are TGTGCCAGCAGCCAAGAACTTGGAGAGACCCAGTACTTC. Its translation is CASSQELGETQYF.

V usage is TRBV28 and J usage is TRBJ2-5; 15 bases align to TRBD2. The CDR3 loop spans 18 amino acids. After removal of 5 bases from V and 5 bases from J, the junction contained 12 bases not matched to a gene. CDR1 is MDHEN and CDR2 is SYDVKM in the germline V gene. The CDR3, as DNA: TGTGCCAGCAGTCTCCCCGTGGGACTAGCGGGGGGCCGGGAGACCCAGTACTTC. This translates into CASSLPVGLAGGRETQYF.

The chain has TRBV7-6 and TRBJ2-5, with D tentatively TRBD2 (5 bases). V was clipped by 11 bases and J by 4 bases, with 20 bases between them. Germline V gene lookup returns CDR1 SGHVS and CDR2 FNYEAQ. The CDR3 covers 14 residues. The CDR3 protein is CAGREGEEAETQYF. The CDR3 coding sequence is TGTGCCGGTCGAGAGGGAGAGGAGGCAGAGACCCAGTACTTC.

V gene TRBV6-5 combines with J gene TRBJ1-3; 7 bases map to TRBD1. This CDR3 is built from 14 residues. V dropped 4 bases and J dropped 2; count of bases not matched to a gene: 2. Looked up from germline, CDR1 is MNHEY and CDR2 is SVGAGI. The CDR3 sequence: CASSSDRAGNTIYF. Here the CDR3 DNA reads TGTGCCAGCAGTTCCGACAGGGCTGGAAACACCATATATTTT.

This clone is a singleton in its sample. CDR3 residues: CSVSGLIFGLGTQYF. Written as DNA, the CDR3 is TGCAGCGTTTCCGGATTGATCTTCGGGTTGGGGACCCAGTACTTC. This sequence joins TRBV29-1 and TRBJ2-5; the D is unclear. V lost 5 bases, J lost 7 bases, and 23 bases lay in between. From germline, CDR1 is SQVTM and CDR2 ANQGSEA. CDR3 length: 15 amino acids.

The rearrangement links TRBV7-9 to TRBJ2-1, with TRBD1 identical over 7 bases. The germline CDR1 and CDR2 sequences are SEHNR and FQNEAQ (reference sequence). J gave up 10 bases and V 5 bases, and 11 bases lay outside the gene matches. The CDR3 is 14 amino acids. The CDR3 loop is CASSGTDLSGEQFF. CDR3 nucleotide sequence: TGTGCCAGCAGCGGGACAGACCTTTCCGGGGAGCAGTTCTTC. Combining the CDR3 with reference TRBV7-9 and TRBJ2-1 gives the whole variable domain DTGVSQNPRHKITKRGQNVTFRCDPISEHNRLYWYRQTLGQGPEFLTYFQNEAQLEKSRLLSDRFSAERPKGSFSTLEIQRTEQGDSAMYLCASSGTDLSGEQFFGPGTRLTVL.

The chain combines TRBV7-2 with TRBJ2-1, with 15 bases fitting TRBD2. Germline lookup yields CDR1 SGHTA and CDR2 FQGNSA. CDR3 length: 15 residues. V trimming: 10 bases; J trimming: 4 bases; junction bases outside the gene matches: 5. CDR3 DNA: TGTGCCAACGGACTAGCGGGAGGGCCGTACAATGAGCAGTTCTTC. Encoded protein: CANGLAGGPYNEQFF.

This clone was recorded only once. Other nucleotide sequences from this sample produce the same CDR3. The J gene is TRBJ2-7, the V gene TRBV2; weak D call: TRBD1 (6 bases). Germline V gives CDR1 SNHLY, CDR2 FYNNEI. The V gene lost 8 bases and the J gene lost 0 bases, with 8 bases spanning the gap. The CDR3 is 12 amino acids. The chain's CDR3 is CASRDNSYEQYF. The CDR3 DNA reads TGTGCCAGCCGGGACAACTCCTACGAGCAGTACTTC.

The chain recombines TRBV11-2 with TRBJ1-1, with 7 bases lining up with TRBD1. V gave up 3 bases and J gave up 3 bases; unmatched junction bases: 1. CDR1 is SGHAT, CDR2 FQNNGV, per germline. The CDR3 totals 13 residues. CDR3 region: CASSFTGDTEAFF. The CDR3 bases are TGTGCCAGCAGCTTTACAGGGGACACTGAAGCTTTCTTT.

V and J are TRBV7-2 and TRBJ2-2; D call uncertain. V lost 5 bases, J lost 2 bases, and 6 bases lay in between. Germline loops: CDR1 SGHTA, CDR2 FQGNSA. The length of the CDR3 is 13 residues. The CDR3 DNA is TGTGCCAGCAGCCTGTCTAACACCGGGGAGCTGTTTTTT. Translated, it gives CASSLSNTGELFF.

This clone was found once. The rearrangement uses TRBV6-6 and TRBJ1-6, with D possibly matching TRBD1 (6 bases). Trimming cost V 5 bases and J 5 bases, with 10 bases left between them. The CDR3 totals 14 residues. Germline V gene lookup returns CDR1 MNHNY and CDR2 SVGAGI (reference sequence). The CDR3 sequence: CASSTGLDNSPLHF. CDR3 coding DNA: TGTGCCAGCAGTACAGGGCTGGATAATTCACCCCTCCACTTT.

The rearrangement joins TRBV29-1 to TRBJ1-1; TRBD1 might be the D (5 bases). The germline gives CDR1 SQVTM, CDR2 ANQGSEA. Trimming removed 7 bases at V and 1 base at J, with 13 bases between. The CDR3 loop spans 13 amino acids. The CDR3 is CSGVGGRNTEAFF. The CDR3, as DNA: TGCAGCGGGGTGGGGGGAAGGAACACTGAAGCTTTCTTT.

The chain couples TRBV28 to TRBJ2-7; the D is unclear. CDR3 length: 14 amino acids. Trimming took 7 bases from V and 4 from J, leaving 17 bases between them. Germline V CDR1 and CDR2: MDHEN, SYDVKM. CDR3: CASKIRIDRYEQYF. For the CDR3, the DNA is TGTGCCAGCAAAATCAGGATAGACCGATACGAGCAGTACTTC.

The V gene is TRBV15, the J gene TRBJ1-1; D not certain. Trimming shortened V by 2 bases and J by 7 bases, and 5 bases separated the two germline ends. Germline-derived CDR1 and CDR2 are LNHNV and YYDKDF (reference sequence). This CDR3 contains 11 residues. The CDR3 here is CATSRRYEAFF. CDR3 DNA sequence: TGTGCCACCAGCAGACGCTATGAAGCTTTCTTT. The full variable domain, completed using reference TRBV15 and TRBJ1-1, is DAMVIQNPRYQVTQFGKPVTLSCSQTLNHNVMYWYQQKSSQAPKLLFHYYDKDFNNEADTPDNFQSRRPNTSFCFLDIRSPGLGDTAMYLCATSRRYEAFFGQGTRLTVV.

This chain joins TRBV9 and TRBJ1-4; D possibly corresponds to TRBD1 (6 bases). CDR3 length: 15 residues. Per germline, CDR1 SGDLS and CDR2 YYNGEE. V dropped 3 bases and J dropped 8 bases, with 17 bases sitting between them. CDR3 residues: CASSAQGTIGEKLFF. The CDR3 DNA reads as TGTGCCAGCAGCGCCCAGGGGACTATCGGGGAAAAACTGTTTTTT.

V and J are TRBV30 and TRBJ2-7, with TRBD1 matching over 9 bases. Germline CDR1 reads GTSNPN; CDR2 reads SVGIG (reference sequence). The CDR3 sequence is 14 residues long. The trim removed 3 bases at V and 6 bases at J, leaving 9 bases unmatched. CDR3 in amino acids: CAWSAGTGRGEQYF. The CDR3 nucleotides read TGTGCCTGGAGCGCCGGGACAGGGAGAGGCGAGCAGTACTTC.

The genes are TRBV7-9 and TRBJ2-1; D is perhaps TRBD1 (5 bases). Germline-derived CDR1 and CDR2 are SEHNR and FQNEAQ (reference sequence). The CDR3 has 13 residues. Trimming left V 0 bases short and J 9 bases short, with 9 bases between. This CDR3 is CASSLAKRGEQFF. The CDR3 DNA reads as TGTGCCAGCAGCTTAGCGAAAAGGGGTGAGCAGTTCTTC.

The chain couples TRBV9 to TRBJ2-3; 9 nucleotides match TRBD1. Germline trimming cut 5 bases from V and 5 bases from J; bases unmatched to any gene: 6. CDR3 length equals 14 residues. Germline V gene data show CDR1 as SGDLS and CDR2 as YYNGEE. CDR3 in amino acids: CASRGQGGGDTQYF. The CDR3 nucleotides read TGTGCCAGCAGGGGACAGGGAGGGGGAGATACGCAGTATTTT.

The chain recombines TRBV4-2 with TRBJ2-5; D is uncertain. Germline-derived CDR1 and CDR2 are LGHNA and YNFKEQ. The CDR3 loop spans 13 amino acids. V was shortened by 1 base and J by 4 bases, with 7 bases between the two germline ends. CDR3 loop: CASSQAFRETQYF. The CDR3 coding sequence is TGTGCCAGCAGCCAAGCCTTTCGAGAGACCCAGTACTTC.

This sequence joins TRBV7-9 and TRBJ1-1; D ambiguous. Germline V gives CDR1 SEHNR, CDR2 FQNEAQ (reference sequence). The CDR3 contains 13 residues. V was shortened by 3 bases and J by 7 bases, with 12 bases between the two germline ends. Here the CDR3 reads CASSFFDIGEAFF. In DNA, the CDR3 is TGTGCCAGCAGCTTCTTCGACATTGGTGAAGCTTTCTTT.

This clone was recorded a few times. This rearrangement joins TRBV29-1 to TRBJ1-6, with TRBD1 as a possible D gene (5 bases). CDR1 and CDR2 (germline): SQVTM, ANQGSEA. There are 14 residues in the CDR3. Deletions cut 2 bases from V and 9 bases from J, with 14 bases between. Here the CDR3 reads CSVEQGFTCSPLHF. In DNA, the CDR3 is TGCAGCGTTGAACAGGGATTCACTTGTTCACCCCTCCACTTT. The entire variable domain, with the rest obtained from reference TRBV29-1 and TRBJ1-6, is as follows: SAVISQKPSRDICQRGTSLTIQCQVDSQVTMMFWYRQQPGQSLTLIATANQGSEATYESGFVIDKFPISRPNLTFSTLTVSNMSPEDSSIYLCSVEQGFTCSPLHFGNGTRLTVT.

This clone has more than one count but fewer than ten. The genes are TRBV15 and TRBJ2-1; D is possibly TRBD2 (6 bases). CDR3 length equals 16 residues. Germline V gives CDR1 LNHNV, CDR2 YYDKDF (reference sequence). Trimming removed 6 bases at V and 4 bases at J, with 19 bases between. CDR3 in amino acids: CATRGTGLSTYNEQFF. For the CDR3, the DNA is TGTGCCACCAGAGGCACGGGACTGTCCACTTACAATGAGCAGTTCTTC.

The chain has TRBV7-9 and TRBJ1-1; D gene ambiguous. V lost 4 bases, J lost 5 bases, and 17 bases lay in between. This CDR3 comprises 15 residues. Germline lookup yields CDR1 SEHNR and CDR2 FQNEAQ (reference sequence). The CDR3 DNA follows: TGTGCCAGCAGCTCCACCTATGAGGTCGAGACTGAAGCTTTCTTT. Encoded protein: CASSSTYEVETEAFF.

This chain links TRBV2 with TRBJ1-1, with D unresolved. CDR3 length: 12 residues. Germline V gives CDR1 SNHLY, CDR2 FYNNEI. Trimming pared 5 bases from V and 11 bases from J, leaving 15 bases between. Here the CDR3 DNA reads TGTGCCAGCAGTCCCGAGCCCGGGGTCGCTTTCTTT. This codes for CASSPEPGVAFF.